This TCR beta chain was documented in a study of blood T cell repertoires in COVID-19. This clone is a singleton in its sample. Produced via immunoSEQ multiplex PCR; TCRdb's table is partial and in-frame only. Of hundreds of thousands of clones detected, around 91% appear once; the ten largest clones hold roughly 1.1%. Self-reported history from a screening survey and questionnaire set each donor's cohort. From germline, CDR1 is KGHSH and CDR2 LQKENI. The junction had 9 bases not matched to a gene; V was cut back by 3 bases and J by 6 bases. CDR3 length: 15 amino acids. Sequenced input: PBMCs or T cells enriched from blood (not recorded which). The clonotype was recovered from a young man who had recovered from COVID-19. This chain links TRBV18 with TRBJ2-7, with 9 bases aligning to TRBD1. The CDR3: CASSPKTGGGSEQYF. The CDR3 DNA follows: TGTGCCAGCTCACCGAAGACAGGGGGTGGGAGCGAGCAGTACTTC. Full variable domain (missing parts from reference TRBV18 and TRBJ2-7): NAGVMQNPRHLVRRRGQEARLRCSPMKGHSHVYWYRQLPEEGLKFMVYLQKENIIDESGMPKERFSAEFPKEGPSILRIQQVVRGDSAAYFCASSPKTGGGSEQYFGPGTRLTVT.